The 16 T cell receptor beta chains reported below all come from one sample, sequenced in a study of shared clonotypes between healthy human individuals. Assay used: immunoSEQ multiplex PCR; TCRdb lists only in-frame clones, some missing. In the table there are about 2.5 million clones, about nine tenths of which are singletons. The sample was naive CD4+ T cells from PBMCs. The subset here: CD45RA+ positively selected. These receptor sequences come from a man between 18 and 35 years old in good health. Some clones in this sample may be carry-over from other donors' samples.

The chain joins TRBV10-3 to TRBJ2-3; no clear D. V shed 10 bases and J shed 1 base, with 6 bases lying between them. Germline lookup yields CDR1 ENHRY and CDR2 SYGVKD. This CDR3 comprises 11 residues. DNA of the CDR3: TGTGCCACCCGCGGCACAGATACGCAGTATTTT. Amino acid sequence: CATRGTDTQYF.

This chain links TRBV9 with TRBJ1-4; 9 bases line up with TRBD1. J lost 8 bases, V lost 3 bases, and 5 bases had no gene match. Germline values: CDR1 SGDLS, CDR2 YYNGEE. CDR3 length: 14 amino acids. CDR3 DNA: TGTGCCAGCAGCGATCCGGGACAGGGAGAAAAACTGTTTTTT. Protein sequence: CASSDPGQGEKLFF.

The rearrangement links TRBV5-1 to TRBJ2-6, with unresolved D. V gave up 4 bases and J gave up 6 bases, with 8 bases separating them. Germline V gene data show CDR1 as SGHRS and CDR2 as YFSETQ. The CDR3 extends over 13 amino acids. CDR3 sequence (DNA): TGCGCCAGCAGCCTTATAGAGGCCAACGTCCTGACTTTC. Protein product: CASSLIEANVLTF.

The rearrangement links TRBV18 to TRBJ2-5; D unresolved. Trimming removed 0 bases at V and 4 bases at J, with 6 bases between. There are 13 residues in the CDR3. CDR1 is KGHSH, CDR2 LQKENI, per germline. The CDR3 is CASSPPYRETQYF. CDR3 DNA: TGTGCCAGCTCACCACCGTATAGAGAGACCCAGTACTTC. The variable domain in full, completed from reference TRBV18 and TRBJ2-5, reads NAGVMQNPRHLVRRRGQEARLRCSPMKGHSHVYWYRQLPEEGLKFMVYLQKENIIDESGMPKERFSAEFPKEGPSILRIQQVVRGDSAAYFCASSPPYRETQYFGPGTRLLVL.

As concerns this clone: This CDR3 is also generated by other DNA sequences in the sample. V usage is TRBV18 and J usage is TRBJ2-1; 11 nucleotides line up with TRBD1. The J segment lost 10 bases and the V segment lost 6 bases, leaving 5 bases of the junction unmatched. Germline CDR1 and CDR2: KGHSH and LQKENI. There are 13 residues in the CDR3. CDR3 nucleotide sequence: TGTGCCAGCTCGCCGGGACAGGGGGACGAGCAGTTCTTC. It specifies CASSPGQGDEQFF.

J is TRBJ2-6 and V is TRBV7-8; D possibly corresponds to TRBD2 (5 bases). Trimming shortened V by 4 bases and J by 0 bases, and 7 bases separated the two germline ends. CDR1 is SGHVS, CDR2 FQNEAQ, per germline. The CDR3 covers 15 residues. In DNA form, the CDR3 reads TGTGCCAGCAGCTCTGGGAGCTCTGGGGCCAACGTCCTGACTTTC. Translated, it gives CASSSGSSGANVLTF.

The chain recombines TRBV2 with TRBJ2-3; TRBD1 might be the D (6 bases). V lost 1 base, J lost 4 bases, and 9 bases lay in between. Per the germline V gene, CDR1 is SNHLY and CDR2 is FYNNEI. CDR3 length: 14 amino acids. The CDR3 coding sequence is TGTGCCAGCAGTGAAGAACAGGGAGCAGATACGCAGTATTTT. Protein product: CASSEEQGADTQYF.

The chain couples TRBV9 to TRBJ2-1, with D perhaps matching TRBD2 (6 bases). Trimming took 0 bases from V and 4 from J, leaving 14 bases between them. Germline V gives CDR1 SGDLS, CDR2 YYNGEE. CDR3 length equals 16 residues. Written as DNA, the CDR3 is TGTGCCAGCAGCGTAGCCCTAGGCGGGGCATACAATGAGCAGTTCTTC. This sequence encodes CASSVALGGAYNEQFF.

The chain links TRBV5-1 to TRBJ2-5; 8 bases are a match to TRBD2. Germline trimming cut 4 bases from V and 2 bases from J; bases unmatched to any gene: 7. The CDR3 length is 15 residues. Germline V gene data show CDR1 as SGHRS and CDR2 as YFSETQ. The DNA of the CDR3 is TGCGCCAGCAGCCCCGGGGGGGGGAAGCAAGAGACCCAGTACTTC. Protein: CASSPGGGKQETQYF.

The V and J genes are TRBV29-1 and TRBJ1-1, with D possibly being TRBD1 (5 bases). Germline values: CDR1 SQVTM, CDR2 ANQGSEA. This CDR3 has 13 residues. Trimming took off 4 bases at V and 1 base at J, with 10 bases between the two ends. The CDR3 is CSVGSQANTEAFF. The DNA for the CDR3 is TGCAGCGTTGGCTCACAGGCGAACACTGAAGCTTTCTTT. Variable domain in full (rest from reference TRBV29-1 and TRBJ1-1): SAVISQKPSRDICQRGTSLTIQCQVDSQVTMMFWYRQQPGQSLTLIATANQGSEATYESGFVIDKFPISRPNLTFSTLTVSNMSPEDSSIYLCSVGSQANTEAFFGQGTRLTVV.

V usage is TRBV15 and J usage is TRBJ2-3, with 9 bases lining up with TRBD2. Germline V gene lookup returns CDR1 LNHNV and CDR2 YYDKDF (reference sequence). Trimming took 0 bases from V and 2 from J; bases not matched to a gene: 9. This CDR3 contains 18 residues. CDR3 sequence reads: CATSRDRAGGPSTDTQYF. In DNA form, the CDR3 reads TGTGCCACCAGCAGAGATCGGGCGGGAGGGCCCTCCACAGATACGCAGTATTTT.

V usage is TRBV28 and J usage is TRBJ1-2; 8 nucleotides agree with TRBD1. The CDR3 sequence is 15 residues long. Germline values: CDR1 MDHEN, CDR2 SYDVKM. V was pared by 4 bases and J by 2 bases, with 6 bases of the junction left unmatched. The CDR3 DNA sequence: TGTGCCAGCAGTTATTTACAGGGGGGAAACTATGGCTACACCTTC. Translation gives CASSYLQGGNYGYTF.

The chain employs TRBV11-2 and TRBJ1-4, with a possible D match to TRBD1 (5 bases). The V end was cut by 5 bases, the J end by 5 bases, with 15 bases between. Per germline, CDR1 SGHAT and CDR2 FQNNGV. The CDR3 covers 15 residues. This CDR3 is CASSRDRLINEKLFF. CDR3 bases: TGTGCCAGCAGCCGGGACCGCTTAATAAATGAAAAACTGTTTTTT. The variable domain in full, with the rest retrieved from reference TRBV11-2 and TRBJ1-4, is EAGVAQSPRYKIIEKRQSVAFWCNPISGHATLYWYQQILGQGPKLLIQFQNNGVVDDSQLPKDRFSAERLKGVDSTLKIQPAKLEDSAVYLCASSRDRLINEKLFFGSGTQLSVL.

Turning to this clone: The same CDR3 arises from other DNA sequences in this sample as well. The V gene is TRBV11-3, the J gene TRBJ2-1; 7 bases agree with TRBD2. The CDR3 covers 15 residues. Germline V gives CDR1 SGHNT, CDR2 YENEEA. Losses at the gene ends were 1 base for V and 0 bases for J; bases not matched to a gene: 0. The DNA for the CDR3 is TGTGCCAGCAGCTTAGCGGGAGGCTCCTACAATGAGCAGTTCTTC. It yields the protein CASSLAGGSYNEQFF.

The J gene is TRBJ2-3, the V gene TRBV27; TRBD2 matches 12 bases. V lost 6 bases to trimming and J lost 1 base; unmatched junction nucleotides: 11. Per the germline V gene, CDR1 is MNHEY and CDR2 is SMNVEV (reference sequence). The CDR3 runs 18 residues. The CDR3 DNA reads TGTGCCAGCAGCCATTCCCTAGCGGGAGGGCCAGGCACAGATACGCAGTATTTT. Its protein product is CASSHSLAGGPGTDTQYF.

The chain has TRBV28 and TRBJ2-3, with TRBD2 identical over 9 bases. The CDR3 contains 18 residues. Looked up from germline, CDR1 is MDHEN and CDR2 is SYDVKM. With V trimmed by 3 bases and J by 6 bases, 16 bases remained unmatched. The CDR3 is CASSLTFRLAGPGDTQYF. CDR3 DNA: TGTGCCAGCAGTTTGACTTTTAGGCTAGCGGGGCCGGGGGATACGCAGTATTTT.